This T cell receptor (beta chain) originates from a study of control samples from healthy donors and cancer patients. Trimming stripped 1 base from V and 2 bases from J, with 11 bases between. This CDR3 spans 16 amino acids. Per the germline V gene, CDR1 is SEHNR and CDR2 is FQNEAQ (reference sequence). Sequencing used immunoSEQ multiplex PCR; TCRdb keeps in-frame clones, though not all of them. The table shows about 130,000 clones, with 85% to 95% occurring only once. The sequenced sample was PBMCs. The origin of this receptor is a man between 45 and 60 years old with head and neck cancer. V gene TRBV7-9 combines with J gene TRBJ1-4; D not resolved. CDR3 amino acids: CASSLDKVTTNEKLFF. CDR3 DNA sequence: TGTGCCAGCAGCTTAGATAAGGTGACGACTAATGAAAAACTGTTTTTT.